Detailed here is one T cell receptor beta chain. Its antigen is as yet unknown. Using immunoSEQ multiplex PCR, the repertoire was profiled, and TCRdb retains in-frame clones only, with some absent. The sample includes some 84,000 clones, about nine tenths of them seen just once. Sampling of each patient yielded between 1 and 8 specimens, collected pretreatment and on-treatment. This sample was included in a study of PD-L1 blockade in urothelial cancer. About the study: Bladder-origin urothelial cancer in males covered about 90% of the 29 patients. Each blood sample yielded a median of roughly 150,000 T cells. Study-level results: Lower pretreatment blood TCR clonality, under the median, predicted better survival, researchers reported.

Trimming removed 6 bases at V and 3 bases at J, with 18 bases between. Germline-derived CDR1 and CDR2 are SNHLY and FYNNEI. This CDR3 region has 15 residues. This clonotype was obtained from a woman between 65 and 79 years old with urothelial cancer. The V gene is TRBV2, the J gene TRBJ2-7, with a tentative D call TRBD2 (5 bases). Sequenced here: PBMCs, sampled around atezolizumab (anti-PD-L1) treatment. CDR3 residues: CASSSGILGYYEQYF. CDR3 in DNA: TGTGCCAGCAGCTCCGGGATCCTGGGGTACTACGAGCAGTACTTC.